This entry features one T cell receptor (beta chain) sequence. The antigen remains undetermined. The CDR3 spans 15 residues. CDR1 and CDR2 from the germline V gene are DFQATT and SNEGSKA (reference sequence). V was shortened by 0 bases and J by 7 bases, with 17 bases between the two germline ends. Prepared libraries of TCR beta cDNA carried unique molecular identifiers. Starting from around 1 to 10 million T cells, the study yielded 460,000 or so cDNA molecules. TCRdb used MiXCR to reprocess the PCR reads, holding one entry per CDR3 protein. The sample records 750,000 to 950,000 distinct CDR3 sequences, roughly 50% being singletons. This specimen belongs to a study of post-analysis software for immune sequencing data. Study at large: The disease courses spanned relapsing-remitting, secondary progressive and progressive-relapsing forms of multiple sclerosis. Broader study findings: Controls had significantly higher normalized Chao1 diversity than multiple sclerosis patients. TRBV5-6, TRBV5-1 and TRBV20-1 were among a handful of TRBV segments more frequent in patients than controls. Those samples that were prepared in the same batch co-clustered strongly by F measure.

Material for sequencing was blood. This chain uses TRBV20-1 with TRBJ2-3, with TRBD2 as a possible D gene (5 bases). The source is a girl aged 5 to 17 with multiple sclerosis. CDR3: CSARDPFGKGNTQYF. The CDR3 nucleotides are TGCAGTGCTAGAGATCCCTTCGGGAAGGGCAATACGCAGTATTTT.